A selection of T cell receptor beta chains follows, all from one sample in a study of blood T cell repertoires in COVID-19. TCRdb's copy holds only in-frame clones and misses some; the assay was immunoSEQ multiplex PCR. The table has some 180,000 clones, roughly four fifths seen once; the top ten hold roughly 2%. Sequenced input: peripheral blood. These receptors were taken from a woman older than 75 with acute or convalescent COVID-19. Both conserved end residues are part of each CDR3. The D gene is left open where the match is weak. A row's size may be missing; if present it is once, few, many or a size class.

CDR3 DNA: TGCGCCAGCAGCCGACTAGCGGGGGGATACAATGAGCAGTTCTTC
CDR3 protein: CASSRLAGGYNEQFF
clone size: NA
D gene: TRBD2
V gene: TRBV5-1
J gene: TRBJ2-1

CDR3 DNA: TGTGCCATCAGTGAGTCGAGGTCAGGGGGCGATTTCGCTGTACAGCCCCAGCATTTT
CDR3 protein: CAISESRSGGDFAVQPQHF
clone size: NA
D gene: TRBD1
V gene: TRBV10-3
J gene: TRBJ1-5

CDR3 DNA: TGTGCCACCAGCGCTAGACGGAGCTCCTACGAGCAGTACTTC
CDR3 protein: CATSARRSSYEQYF
clone size: NA
D gene: NA
V gene: TRBV15
J gene: TRBJ2-7

CDR3 DNA: TGTGCCAGCGACGCGGGAAGGGCCTCTGGAAACACCATATATTTT
CDR3 protein: CASDAGRASGNTIYF
clone size: NA
D gene: NA
V gene: TRBV6-5
J gene: TRBJ1-3

CDR3 DNA: TGTGCCAGCTCACCGGGACAGGGCGCCGGGGAGCTGTTTTTT
CDR3 protein: CASSPGQGAGELFF
clone size: NA
D gene: TRBD1
V gene: TRBV18
J gene: TRBJ2-2

CDR3 DNA: TGTGCCAGCAGCTTGGGGGGGACAGGGGCCTACGAGCAGTACTTC
CDR3 protein: CASSLGGTGAYEQYF
clone size: once
D gene: TRBD1
V gene: TRBV5-4
J gene: TRBJ2-7

CDR3 DNA: TGTGCCAGCAGCCGATACACCAGACAGGCGACCTACGAGCAGTACTTC
CDR3 protein: CASSRYTRQATYEQYF
clone size: NA
D gene: NA
V gene: TRBV7-8
J gene: TRBJ2-7

CDR3 DNA: TGTGCCAGCAGTTTCTCTCTAGCCAAAAACATTCAGTACTTC
CDR3 protein: CASSFSLAKNIQYF
clone size: NA
D gene: NA
V gene: TRBV27
J gene: TRBJ2-4

CDR3 DNA: TGCGCCAGCAGCACCGGGACAGGGGGAACAGATACGCAGTATTTT
CDR3 protein: CASSTGTGGTDTQYF
clone size: few
D gene: TRBD1
V gene: TRBV4-3
J gene: TRBJ2-3

CDR3 DNA: TGTGCCAGCAGCCCCACGTCGGGGGACACTGAAGCTTTCTTT
CDR3 protein: CASSPTSGDTEAFF
clone size: few
D gene: NA
V gene: TRBV11-2
J gene: TRBJ1-1

CDR3 DNA: TGTGCCAGCAGTCAGACAGCACCCTACCAAGAGACCCAGTACTTC
CDR3 protein: CASSQTAPYQETQYF
clone size: once
D gene: NA
V gene: TRBV6-2/TRBV6-3
J gene: TRBJ2-5

CDR3 DNA: TGTGCCAGCAGTTTAAAGGTGGGACAGAAAGAAAGCTCCTACGAGCAGTACTTC
CDR3 protein: CASSLKVGQKESSYEQYF
clone size: NA
D gene: NA
V gene: TRBV21-1
J gene: TRBJ2-7

CDR3 DNA: TGTGCTAGTGGTTTGGTTGCGGGTACCTCTTCCTACGAGCAGTACTTC
CDR3 protein: CASGLVAGTSSYEQYF
clone size: NA
D gene: NA
V gene: TRBV12-5
J gene: TRBJ2-7

CDR3 DNA: TGTGCCAGCAGGATCCCGACAGGGAGCCCCTATGGCTACACCTTC
CDR3 protein: CASRIPTGSPYGYTF
clone size: few
D gene: TRBD1
V gene: TRBV28
J gene: TRBJ1-2

CDR3 DNA: TGTGCCAGCAGTGAAGCGCGAGGGCGAGGTGAAAAACTGTTTTTT
CDR3 protein: CASSEARGRGEKLFF
clone size: NA
D gene: NA
V gene: TRBV2
J gene: TRBJ1-4

CDR3 DNA: TGCAGTGCTAGTTTAGGGACAAGACCCACTGAAGCTTTCTTT
CDR3 protein: CSASLGTRPTEAFF
clone size: NA
D gene: NA
V gene: TRBV20-1
J gene: TRBJ1-1

CDR3 DNA: TGTGCCATCGGGGGAGACAGGAACTATGGCTACACCTTC
CDR3 protein: CAIGGDRNYGYTF
clone size: NA
D gene: NA
V gene: TRBV10-3
J gene: TRBJ1-2

CDR3 DNA: TGTGCCAGCAGCGTAGTCCGGGACACGCATTTGAACACTGAAGCTTTCTTT
CDR3 protein: CASSVVRDTHLNTEAFF
clone size: few
D gene: NA
V gene: TRBV9
J gene: TRBJ1-1

CDR3 DNA: TGTGCCAGCAGGCTGACAGGGGGCCCGAACACTGAAGCTTTCTTT
CDR3 protein: CASRLTGGPNTEAFF
clone size: NA
D gene: TRBD1
V gene: TRBV6-5
J gene: TRBJ1-1

CDR3 DNA: TGTGCCAGCAGCGTAGGAACTACGACTAGCGGACTCTACGAGCAGTACTTC
CDR3 protein: CASSVGTTTSGLYEQYF
clone size: once
D gene: TRBD2
V gene: TRBV9
J gene: TRBJ2-7

CDR3 DNA: TGTGCCAGCAGGACAGGGGCCACTAATGAAAAACTGTTTTTT
CDR3 protein: CASRTGATNEKLFF
clone size: NA
D gene: TRBD1
V gene: TRBV6-5
J gene: TRBJ1-4

CDR3 DNA: TGTGCCAGCAGCTGGACTCGGAACACCGGGGAGCTGTTTTTT
CDR3 protein: CASSWTRNTGELFF
clone size: NA
D gene: NA
V gene: TRBV7-2
J gene: TRBJ2-2

CDR3 DNA: TGTGCCAGCAGCTCCCCCAGCTCCTACGAGCAGTACTTC
CDR3 protein: CASSSPSSYEQYF
clone size: few
D gene: NA
V gene: TRBV7-2
J gene: TRBJ2-7

CDR3 DNA: TGTGCCAGCAGTGAAGTGGGAGGGACAGGTTCCTTC
CDR3 protein: CASSEVGGTGSF
clone size: few
D gene: TRBD1
V gene: TRBV2
J gene: TRBJ1-2

CDR3 DNA: TGTGCCAGCAGTAGCGACAGGGCCCCTAGCACAGATACGCAGTATTTT
CDR3 protein: CASSSDRAPSTDTQYF
clone size: NA
D gene: TRBD1
V gene: TRBV2
J gene: TRBJ2-3

CDR3 DNA: TGTGCCAGCAGCACAGGGCTGGGAGTAGCCTTTGGAAACACCATATATTTT
CDR3 protein: CASSTGLGVAFGNTIYF
clone size: NA
D gene: NA
V gene: TRBV5-6
J gene: TRBJ1-3

CDR3 DNA: TGTGCCAGCAGCCCCTCGGGAACGTCGAACACTGAAGCTTTCTTT
CDR3 protein: CASSPSGTSNTEAFF
clone size: NA
D gene: NA
V gene: TRBV11-3
J gene: TRBJ1-1

CDR3 DNA: TGTGCCAGCAGTCGGACAGGGGGCGTCTCTGGGGCCAACGTCCTGACTTTC
CDR3 protein: CASSRTGGVSGANVLTF
clone size: NA
D gene: TRBD1
V gene: TRBV6-6
J gene: TRBJ2-6

CDR3 DNA: TGCGCCAGCAGCTCAGAGACAGGGGGGCGAGCTTTCTTT
CDR3 protein: CASSSETGGRAFF
clone size: few
D gene: TRBD1
V gene: TRBV5-1
J gene: TRBJ1-1

CDR3 DNA: TGTGCCAGTAGTACCCCGGGACAGACCTATGGCTACACCTTC
CDR3 protein: CASSTPGQTYGYTF
clone size: NA
D gene: TRBD1
V gene: TRBV19
J gene: TRBJ1-2

CDR3 DNA: TGTGCCAGCAGTCCTTGGACTAGGGCGAGTTACGAGCAGTACTTC
CDR3 protein: CASSPWTRASYEQYF
clone size: NA
D gene: TRBD2
V gene: TRBV28
J gene: TRBJ2-7

CDR3 DNA: TGTGCCAGCAGCTTAGGTTGGGCGGGGAATGGTGAAAAACTGTTTTTT
CDR3 protein: CASSLGWAGNGEKLFF
clone size: NA
D gene: NA
V gene: TRBV7-2
J gene: TRBJ1-4

CDR3 DNA: TGTGCCATCAGTGGGTACGGGGTAGCGGATGGCTACACCTTC
CDR3 protein: CAISGYGVADGYTF
clone size: NA
D gene: NA
V gene: TRBV10-3
J gene: TRBJ1-2

CDR3 DNA: TGTGCCAGCAGCCTAGCAACCGTGACAGGGACCGGGGAGCTGTTTTTT
CDR3 protein: CASSLATVTGTGELFF
clone size: NA
D gene: TRBD1
V gene: TRBV7-2
J gene: TRBJ2-2